The present TCR beta chain was sequenced within a study of shared clonotypes between healthy human individuals. The repertoire was sequenced with immunoSEQ multiplex PCR; TCRdb's copy has only in-frame clones and lacks some. The table includes about 2.3 million clones, over 85% detected once. Germline values: CDR1 MDHEN, CDR2 SYDVKM. Trimming removed 3 bases from V and 4 bases from J, with 15 bases in between. The CDR3 covers 15 residues. The V and J genes are TRBV28 and TRBJ1-2; D gene uncertain. This clonotype was sampled from a man aged 18 to 35 in good health. Some clones in this sample may be carry-over from other donors' samples. The source material was naive CD4+ T cells from PBMCs. Documented subset: CD45RA+ positively selected. The CDR3 protein is CASSLAPGGPYGYTF. Written as DNA, the CDR3 is TGTGCCAGCAGTTTGGCTCCAGGCGGGCCCTATGGCTACACCTTC.